This TCR beta chain was retrieved from a study of radiation and T cells in renal cell carcinoma. Study context: Nephrectomy followed 15 Gy stereotactic body radiation by 4 weeks. General study results and limits: Top tumor clonotypes rose in blood 2 weeks post-radiation, then contracted.

The assay was immunoSEQ multiplex PCR, and TCRdb's table has in-frame clones only and misses some. The table has about 58,000 clones, 70% to 80% seen once. Turning to this clone: The antigen is undetermined.

Sample time point: blood 2 weeks post-SBRT. Treatment indicated: 15 Gy SBRT to primary tumor, nephrectomy 4 weeks later. Germline lookup yields CDR1 SGHRS and CDR2 YFSETQ. CDR3 size: 16 residues. Trimming pared 0 bases from V and 2 bases from J, leaving 12 bases between. The J gene is TRBJ1-3, the V gene TRBV5-1; D is uncertain. The receptor was derived from a man between 60 and 75 years old with renal cell carcinoma. The sequencing used blood, collected from a patient whose treatment included radiotherapy and nephrectomy. This chain's CDR3 is CASSLGQPTTGNTIYF. The CDR3 DNA follows: TGCGCCAGCAGCTTGGGTCAGCCAACCACTGGAAACACCATATATTTT.